Sequencing of this T cell receptor (beta chain) was carried out in a study of sequential checkpoint blockade in melanoma. Whole-study context: Patients were randomized 1:1 to nivolumab-then-ipilimumab or ipilimumab-then-nivolumab first-line. Both treatment sequences were followed by maintenance nivolumab.

Regarding treatment: randomized to nivolumab then ipilimumab (arm A) or the reverse (arm B). Sorted cells were live CD3+CD8+, lacking CD19 and CD56, from PBMCs. Some clones are missing from TCRdb's copy, which holds only in-frame ones; the method was immunoSEQ multiplex PCR. The table has 17,000 or so clones, more than 75% seen once. Germline CDR1 and CDR2: SGHVS and FNYEAQ. V lost 5 bases and J lost 3; bases outside the gene matches: 5. CDR3 length: 15 residues. This sample comprised CD8+ T cells sorted from blood (inferred from file names), obtained from a patient given nivolumab and ipilimumab in sequence. The chain is built from TRBV7-6 and TRBJ1-2; 11 bases fit TRBD1. This TCR derives from a human donor with melanoma. The CDR3 reads CASSLRTGGYYGYTF. Here the CDR3 DNA reads TGTGCCAGCAGCCTGAGGACAGGGGGCTACTATGGCTACACCTTC.